The TCR beta chain described here comes from a study of blood T cell repertoires in COVID-19. Study at large: COVID-19 samples collected from the United States, Italy and Spain covered acute and convalescent phases.

The junction had 11 bases not matched to a gene; V was cut back by 2 bases and J by 8 bases. This CDR3 is built from 16 residues. The germline V gene encodes CDR1 MGHRA and CDR2 YSYEKL. The authors' processing: For nucleated cells, counts were estimated from reference gene primer amplification. Data came from immunoSEQ multiplex PCR; TCRdb stores just in-frame clones and leaves some out. That table gives V, J and clone size, and the DNA gave D and trimming. The sample holds approximately 130,000 clones, 80% to 90% seen once. The source of this sequence is a man in his 70s with active or convalescent COVID-19. The chain has TRBV4-1 and TRBJ1-4, with 7 bases matching TRBD1. The sample was peripheral blood. DNA of the CDR3: TGCGCCAGCAGCCAACGAGGGACAGTCGTTCTCGAAAAACTGTTTTTT. Translating gives CASSQRGTVVLEKLFF.